This paragraph covers one T cell receptor beta chain sequence. Its cognate antigen is unknown. The data were produced by immunoSEQ multiplex PCR, yet TCRdb's version contains in-frame clones alone and is incomplete. The profile shows roughly 89,000 clones, over 75% of them singletons. The data were taken from a study of T cell responses to AZD1222 COVID-19 vaccine. Study observations and caveats: Just a handful of people given AZD1222 tested seropositive at baseline. Clonal diversity may have been underestimated, and the donors were mostly white British, with more females than males. Increased Spike-specific TCR breadth and depth were observed after two AZD1222 doses. Vaccine-associated CD4 TCRs ranged over spike, dominating at 160-218 and 743-854.

This receptor was taken from an adult in good health. The specimen comprised peripheral blood, sampled on day 0 of MenACWY control vaccination.

The CDR3 here is CASRRSTGAYEQYF. The CDR3 DNA follows: TGTGCCAGCAGACGATCGACAGGGGCCTACGAGCAGTACTTC. The chain carries TRBV27 and TRBJ2-7; 8 positions agree with TRBD1. V lost 6 bases and J lost 2; bases outside the gene matches: 6. The CDR3 spans 14 residues. CDR1 is MNHEY, CDR2 SMNVEV, per germline (reference sequence).